The rows below give T cell receptor beta chains drawn from one sample of a study of early T cells in non-severe SARS-CoV-2 infection. Via MiXCR, TCRdb re-called the 5' RACE reads, giving one row per CDR3 protein. This sample has 80,000 to 100,000 distinct CDR3 sequences; roughly 15% occur once, and the top ten carry roughly 6%. The sample consisted of whole blood. The receptor source for this set is an adult who was a healthcare worker with PCR-confirmed SARS-CoV-2 infection or an uninfected control (not recorded which). The CDR3 runs from the conserved cysteine through the conserved F or W. A D gene is named only where the DNA matches it firmly. Some rows have no size entry. The others give once, few or many, or a class for an expanded clone.

v_gene: TRBV29-1; abundance: -; d_gene: TRBD1; j_gene: TRBJ2-3; CDR3aa: CSGGTGITTDTQYF; CDR3nt: TGCAGCGGCGGGACAGGGATTACCACAGATACGCAGTATTTT
v_gene: TRBV7-6; abundance: -; d_gene: -; j_gene: TRBJ2-3; CDR3aa: CASSYGSDTQYF; CDR3nt: TGTGCCAGCAGCTACGGATCAGATACGCAGTATTTT
v_gene: TRBV7-8; abundance: many; d_gene: TRBD1; j_gene: TRBJ1-6; CDR3aa: CASSPSGTGMNSPLHF; CDR3nt: TGTGCCAGCAGCCCCTCCGGGACAGGGATGAATTCACCCCTCCACTTT
v_gene: TRBV20-1; abundance: few; d_gene: TRBD2; j_gene: TRBJ2-7; CDR3aa: CSAPSESGGLEQYF; CDR3nt: TGCAGTGCCCCCTCAGAGAGCGGGGGATTAGAGCAGTACTTC
v_gene: TRBV13; abundance: many; d_gene: -; j_gene: TRBJ2-7; CDR3aa: CASSLGGYRQGQGHEQYF; CDR3nt: TGTGCCAGCAGCTTAGGCGGGTATCGGCAGGGACAAGGCCACGAGCAGTACTTC
v_gene: TRBV10-3; abundance: many; d_gene: -; j_gene: TRBJ2-1; CDR3aa: CAISVGENAPYNEQFF; CDR3nt: TGTGCCATCAGTGTAGGGGAGAACGCCCCCTACAATGAGCAGTTCTTC
v_gene: TRBV25-1; abundance: many; d_gene: TRBD1; j_gene: TRBJ2-3; CDR3aa: CASSERQGVTDTQYF; CDR3nt: TGTGCCAGCAGTGAAAGACAGGGTGTCACAGATACGCAGTATTTT
v_gene: TRBV7-3; abundance: few; d_gene: -; j_gene: TRBJ2-3; CDR3aa: CASSLMGTSTDTQYF; CDR3nt: TGTGCCAGCAGCTTAATGGGTACTAGCACAGATACGCAGTATTTT
v_gene: TRBV7-9; abundance: few; d_gene: TRBD2; j_gene: TRBJ2-3; CDR3aa: CASSLGLAGTTDTQYF; CDR3nt: TGTGCCAGCAGCTTAGGACTAGCTGGTACCACAGATACGCAGTATTTT
v_gene: TRBV10-3; abundance: -; d_gene: -; j_gene: TRBJ1-1; CDR3aa: CAISGSRGTEAFF; CDR3nt: TGTGCCATCAGCGGCTCAAGGGGCACTGAAGCTTTCTTT